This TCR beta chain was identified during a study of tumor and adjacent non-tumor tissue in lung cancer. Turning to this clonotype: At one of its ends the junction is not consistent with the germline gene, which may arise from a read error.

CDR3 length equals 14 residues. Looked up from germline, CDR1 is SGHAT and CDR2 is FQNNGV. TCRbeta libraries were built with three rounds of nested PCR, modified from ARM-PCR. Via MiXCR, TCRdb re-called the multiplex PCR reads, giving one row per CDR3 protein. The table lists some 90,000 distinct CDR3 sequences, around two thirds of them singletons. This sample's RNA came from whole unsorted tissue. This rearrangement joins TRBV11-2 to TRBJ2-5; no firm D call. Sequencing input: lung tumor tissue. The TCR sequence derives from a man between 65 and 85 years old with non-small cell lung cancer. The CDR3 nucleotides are TGTGTCAGCGACCCACTTGGTGGCCAAGAGACCCAGTACTTC. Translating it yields CVSDPLGGQETQYF.